The rows below give T cell receptor beta chains drawn from one sample of a study of cytomegalovirus exposure and HLA in healthy donors. Assay used: immunoSEQ multiplex PCR; TCRdb lists only in-frame clones, some missing. The repertoire holds some 210,000 clones, around nine tenths seen once, with roughly 2% in the top ten. Sequencing input: PBMCs. All receptors derive from a young woman in good health and CMV-seropositive. The conserved cysteine and the conserved F or W are not part of the CDR3 here.

v_call cdr3_aa
TRBV4-1 ASSAGNTEAF
TRBV11-3 ASSLQRGGEQY
TRBV5-6 ASSPTGAAETQY
TRBV6-1 ASGRASGTYEQY
TRBV29-1 SGQGWGTEAF
TRBV6-5 ASSYSTSSAREQY
TRBV5-4 ASSPSLRGPRNTGELF
TRBV5-1 ASTLGQGGETQY
TRBV28 ASSTNRVVYGNTIY
TRBV4-2 ASSSPTSGRAYEQY
TRBV10-3 AISESDRTVSYEQY
TRBV30 ACRRDSGNTIY
TRBV10-3 AISGAIGQGYYEQY
TRBV15 ATSREMAGTDTQY
TRBV25-1 ASSDLGLGQPYGYT
TRBV2 ASLTDSLTDTQY
TRBV7-3 ASSYTGTPQH
TRBV5-1 ASSLGQGDQPQH
TRBV5-4 ASSWGPLLNTEAF
TRBV2 ASRYTDTQY
TRBV5-1 ASRRTDLDGYT
TRBV25-1 ASSEVGQEKLDTQY
TRBV9 ASSFRDRGEQY
TRBV1 TSSPPSGSYEQY
TRBV30 AWRPTGILGGAF
TRBV18 ASSPRTGPRTDTQY
TRBV19 ASSRPGQSYEQY
TRBV7-9 ASSLGGTAYGYT
TRBV6-5 ASRQGAQREQF
TRBV25-1 ASSEHIWAPDSYEQY
TRBV2 ASRATYLRQREQY